Sequencing of this T cell receptor (beta chain) was carried out in a study of OX40 agonist ivuxolimab in advanced cancers. The overall study: Partial responses were achieved by three patients: one hepatocellular carcinoma, two cutaneous melanoma.

This CDR3 contains 15 residues. CDR1 and CDR2 (germline): SEHNR, FQNEAQ (reference sequence). Deletions cut 2 bases from V and 0 bases from J, with 7 bases between. Clones were sequenced by immunoSEQ multiplex PCR, and TCRdb holds only the in-frame ones, with some missing. This table has 65,000 to 95,000 clones, less than 95% appearing once. General study results and limits: Low normalized T-cell clonal expansion also characterized some of the nonresponders.

Concerning this clone: The target antigen is unknown.

The source material was CD4+ or CD8+ T cells sorted from blood, sampled in a trial of the OX40 agonist ivuxolimab. The rearrangement links TRBV7-9 to TRBJ2-2; D not certain. The TCR comes from an adult with an advanced solid tumor such as melanoma, head and neck, liver or kidney cancer. CDR3 nucleotides: TGTGCCAGCAGCTTACAGGAAGCGAACACCGGGGAGCTGTTTTTT. Translating gives CASSLQEANTGELFF. The whole variable domain, filled in from reference TRBV7-9 and TRBJ2-2, reads DTGVSQNPRHKITKRGQNVTFRCDPISEHNRLYWYRQTLGQGPEFLTYFQNEAQLEKSRLLSDRFSAERPKGSFSTLEIQRTEQGDSAMYLCASSLQEANTGELFFGEGSRLTVL.